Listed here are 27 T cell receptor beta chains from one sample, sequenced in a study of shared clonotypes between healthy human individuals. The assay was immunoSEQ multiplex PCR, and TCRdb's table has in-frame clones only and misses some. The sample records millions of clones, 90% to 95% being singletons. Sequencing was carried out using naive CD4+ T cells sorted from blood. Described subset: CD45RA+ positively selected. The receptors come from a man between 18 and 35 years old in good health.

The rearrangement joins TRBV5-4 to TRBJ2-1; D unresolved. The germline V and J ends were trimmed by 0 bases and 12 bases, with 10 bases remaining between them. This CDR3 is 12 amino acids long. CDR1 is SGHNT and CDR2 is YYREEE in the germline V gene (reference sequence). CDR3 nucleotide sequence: TGTGCCAGCAGCTTGGCTTACCAGACGCAGTTCTTC. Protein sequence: CASSLAYQTQFF. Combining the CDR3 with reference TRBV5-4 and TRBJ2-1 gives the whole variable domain ETGVTQSPTHLIKTRGQQVTLRCSSQSGHNTVSWYQQALGQGPQFIFQYYREEENGRGNFPPRFSGLQFPNYSSELNVNALELDDSALYLCASSLAYQTQFFGPGTRLTVL.

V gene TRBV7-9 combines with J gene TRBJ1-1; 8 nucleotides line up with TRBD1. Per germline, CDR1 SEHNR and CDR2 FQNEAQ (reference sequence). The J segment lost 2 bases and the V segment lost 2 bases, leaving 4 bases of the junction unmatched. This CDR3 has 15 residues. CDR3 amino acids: CASSLTQGANTEAFF. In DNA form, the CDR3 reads TGTGCCAGCAGCTTAACCCAGGGGGCAAACACTGAAGCTTTCTTT.

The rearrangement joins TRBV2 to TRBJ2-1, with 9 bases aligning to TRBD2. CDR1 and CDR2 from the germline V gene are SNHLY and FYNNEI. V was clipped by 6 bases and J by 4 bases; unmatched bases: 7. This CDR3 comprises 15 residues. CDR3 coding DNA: TGTGCCAGCAGCCCAGGTCTAGCGGGGTACAATGAGCAGTTCTTC. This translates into CASSPGLAGYNEQFF.

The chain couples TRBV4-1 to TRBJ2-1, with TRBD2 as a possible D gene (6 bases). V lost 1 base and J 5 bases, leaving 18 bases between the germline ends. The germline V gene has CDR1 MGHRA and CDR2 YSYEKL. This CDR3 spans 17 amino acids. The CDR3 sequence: CASSQGGERGKNNEQFF. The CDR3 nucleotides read TGCGCCAGCAGCCAAGGGGGGGAACGGGGTAAAAACAATGAGCAGTTCTTC.

The CDR3 loop reads CASSSGLGLGYTF. CDR3 coding DNA: TGTGCCAGCAGCTCAGGGTTAGGGCTTGGCTACACCTTC. V is TRBV6-5 and J is TRBJ1-2; TRBD1 is a possible D gene (5 bases). CDR1 MNHEY and CDR2 SVGAGI come from the germline V gene. V was pared by 6 bases and J by 7 bases, with 15 bases between. The CDR3 has 13 residues.

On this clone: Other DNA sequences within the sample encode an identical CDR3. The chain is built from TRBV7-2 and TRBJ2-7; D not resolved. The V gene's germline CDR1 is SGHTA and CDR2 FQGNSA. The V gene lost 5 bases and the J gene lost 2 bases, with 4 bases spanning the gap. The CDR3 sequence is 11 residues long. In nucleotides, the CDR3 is TGTGCCAGCAGCGTGACCTACGAGCAGTACTTC. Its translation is CASSVTYEQYF.

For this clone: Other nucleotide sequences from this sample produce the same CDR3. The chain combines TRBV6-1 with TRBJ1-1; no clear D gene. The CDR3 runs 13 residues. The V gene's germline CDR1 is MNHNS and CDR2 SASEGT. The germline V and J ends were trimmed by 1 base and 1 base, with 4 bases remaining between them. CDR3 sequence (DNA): TGTGCCAGCAGTGAAGGGCAGAACACTGAAGCTTTCTTT. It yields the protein CASSEGQNTEAFF.

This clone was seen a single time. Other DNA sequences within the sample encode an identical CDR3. CDR3 nucleotides: TGTGCCTGGAGTGAGGGGGGGACTAATGAAAAACTGTTTTTT. Translating it yields CAWSEGGTNEKLFF. The V call is TRBV30, the J call TRBJ1-4; D is perhaps TRBD1 (6 bases). Deletions cut 1 base from V and 2 bases from J, with 8 bases between. This CDR3 has 14 residues. From germline, CDR1 is GTSNPN and CDR2 SVGIG (reference sequence). Full variable domain (rest looked up from reference TRBV30 and TRBJ1-4): SQTIHQWPATLVQPVGSPLSLECTVEGTSNPNLYWYRQAAGRGLQLLFYSVGIGQISSEVPQNLSASRPQDRQFILSSKKLLLSDSGFYLCAWSEGGTNEKLFFGSGTQLSVL.

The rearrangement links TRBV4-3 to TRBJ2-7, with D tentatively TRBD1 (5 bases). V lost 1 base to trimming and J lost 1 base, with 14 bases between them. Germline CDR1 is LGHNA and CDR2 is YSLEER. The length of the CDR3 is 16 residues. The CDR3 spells CASSQAEAGRSYEQYF. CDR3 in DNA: TGCGCCAGCAGCCAAGCGGAAGCAGGGCGATCCTACGAGCAGTACTTC.

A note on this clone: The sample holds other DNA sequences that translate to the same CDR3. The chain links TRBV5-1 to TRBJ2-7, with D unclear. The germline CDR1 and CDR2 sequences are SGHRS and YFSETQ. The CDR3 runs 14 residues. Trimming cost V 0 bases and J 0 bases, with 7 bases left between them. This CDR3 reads CASSLEGFSYEQYF. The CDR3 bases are TGCGCCAGCAGCTTGGAAGGTTTCTCCTACGAGCAGTACTTC.

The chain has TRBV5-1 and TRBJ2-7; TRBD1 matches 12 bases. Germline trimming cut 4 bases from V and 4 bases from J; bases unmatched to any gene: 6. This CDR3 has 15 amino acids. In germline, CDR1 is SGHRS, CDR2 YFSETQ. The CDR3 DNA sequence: TGCGCCAGCAGCGAGGGACAGGGGGCTGCATACGAGCAGTACTTC. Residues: CASSEGQGAAYEQYF.

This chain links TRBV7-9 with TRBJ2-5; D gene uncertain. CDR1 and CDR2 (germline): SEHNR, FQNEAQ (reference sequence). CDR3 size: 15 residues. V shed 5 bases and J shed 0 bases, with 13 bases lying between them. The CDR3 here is CASSVKRSDQETQYF. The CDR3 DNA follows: TGTGCCAGCAGCGTAAAGAGGAGCGACCAAGAGACCCAGTACTTC.

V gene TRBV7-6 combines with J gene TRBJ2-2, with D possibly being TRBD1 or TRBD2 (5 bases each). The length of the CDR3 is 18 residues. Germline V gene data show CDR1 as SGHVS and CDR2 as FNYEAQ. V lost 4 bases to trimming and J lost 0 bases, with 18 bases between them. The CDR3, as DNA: TGTGCCAGCAGCTCCCAGGGACCTCTATCTTCGAACACCGGGGAGCTGTTTTTT. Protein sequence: CASSSQGPLSSNTGELFF. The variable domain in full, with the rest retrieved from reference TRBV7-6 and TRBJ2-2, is GAGVSQSPRYKVTKRGQDVALRCDPISGHVSLYWYRQALGQGPEFLTYFNYEAQQDKSGLPNDRFSAERPEGSISTLTIQRTEQRDSAMYRCASSSQGPLSSNTGELFFGEGSRLTVL.

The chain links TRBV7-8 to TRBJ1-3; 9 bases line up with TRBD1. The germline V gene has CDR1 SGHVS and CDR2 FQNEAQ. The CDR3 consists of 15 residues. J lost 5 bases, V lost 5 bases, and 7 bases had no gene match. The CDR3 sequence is CASSGAGTGRNTIYF. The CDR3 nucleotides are TGTGCCAGCAGCGGGGCCGGGACAGGGCGAAACACCATATATTTT.

DNA of the CDR3: TGTGCCAGCAGCTTAAGAGGACAGGGGGCTAGTGATGGCTACACCTTC. The encoded protein is CASSLRGQGASDGYTF. The chain links TRBV7-9 to TRBJ1-2; 11 nucleotides align to TRBD1. The CDR3 runs 16 residues. The germline V gene has CDR1 SEHNR and CDR2 FQNEAQ (reference sequence). Trimming at V came to 2 bases and at J to 6 bases, leaving 8 bases not matched to a gene.

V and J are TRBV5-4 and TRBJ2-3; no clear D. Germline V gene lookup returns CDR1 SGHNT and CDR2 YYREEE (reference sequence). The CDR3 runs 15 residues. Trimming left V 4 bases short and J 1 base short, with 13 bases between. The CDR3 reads CASSGQTQGTDTQYF. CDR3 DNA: TGTGCCAGCAGCGGGCAGACCCAGGGCACAGATACGCAGTATTTT.

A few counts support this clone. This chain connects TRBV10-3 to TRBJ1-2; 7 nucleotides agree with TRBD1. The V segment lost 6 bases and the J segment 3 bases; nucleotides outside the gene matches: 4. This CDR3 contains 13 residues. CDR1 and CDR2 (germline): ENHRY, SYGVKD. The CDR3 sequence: CAISYRGDYGYTF. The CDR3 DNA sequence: TGTGCCATCAGCTACAGGGGTGACTATGGCTACACCTTC.

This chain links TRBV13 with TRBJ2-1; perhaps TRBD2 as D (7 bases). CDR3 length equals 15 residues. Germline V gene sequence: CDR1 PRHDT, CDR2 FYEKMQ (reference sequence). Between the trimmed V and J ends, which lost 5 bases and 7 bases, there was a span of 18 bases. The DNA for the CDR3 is TGTGCCAGCAGCCCGGGGGGCCGTACCCGAAATGAGCAGTTCTTC. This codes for CASSPGGRTRNEQFF.

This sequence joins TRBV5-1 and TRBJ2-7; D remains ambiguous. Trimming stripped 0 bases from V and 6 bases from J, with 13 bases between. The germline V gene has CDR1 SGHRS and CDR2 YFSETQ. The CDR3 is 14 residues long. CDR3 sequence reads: CASSLGTAQREQYF. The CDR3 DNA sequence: TGCGCCAGCAGCTTGGGAACGGCCCAGCGCGAGCAGTACTTC. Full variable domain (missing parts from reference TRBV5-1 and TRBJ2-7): KAGVTQTPRYLIKTRGQQVTLSCSPISGHRSVSWYQQTPGQGLQFLFEYFSETQRNKGNFPGRFSGRQFSNSRSEMNVSTLELGDSALYLCASSLGTAQREQYFGPGTRLTVT.

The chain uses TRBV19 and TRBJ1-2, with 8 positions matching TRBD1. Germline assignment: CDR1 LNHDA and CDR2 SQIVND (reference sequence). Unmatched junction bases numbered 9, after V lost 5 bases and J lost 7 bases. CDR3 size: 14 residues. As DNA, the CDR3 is TGTGCCAGTAGTGAAGCCAGGGGGCTAGGTGGCTACACCTTC. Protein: CASSEARGLGGYTF.

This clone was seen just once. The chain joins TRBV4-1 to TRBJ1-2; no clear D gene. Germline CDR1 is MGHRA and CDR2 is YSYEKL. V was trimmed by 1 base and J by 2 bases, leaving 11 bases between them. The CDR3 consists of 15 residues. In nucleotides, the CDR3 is TGCGCCAGCAGCCAAGGGCACCAGTTGAACTATGGCTACACCTTC. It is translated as CASSQGHQLNYGYTF.

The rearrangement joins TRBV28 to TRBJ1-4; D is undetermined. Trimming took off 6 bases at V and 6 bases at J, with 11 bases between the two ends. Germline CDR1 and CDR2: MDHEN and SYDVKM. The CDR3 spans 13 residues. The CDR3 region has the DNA TGTGCCAGCAGGAGGCAGTCTTATGAAAAACTGTTTTTT. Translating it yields CASRRQSYEKLFF.

Written as DNA, the CDR3 is TGTGCCAGCAGCCCCCTTGGACAGGGTGAAGCTTTCTTT. It translates to CASSPLGQGEAFF. This chain connects TRBV7-9 to TRBJ1-1, with 8 bases lining up with TRBD1. Germline V gene sequence: CDR1 SEHNR, CDR2 FQNEAQ (reference sequence). The CDR3 contains 13 residues. J gave up 7 bases and V 5 bases, and 6 bases lay outside the gene matches.

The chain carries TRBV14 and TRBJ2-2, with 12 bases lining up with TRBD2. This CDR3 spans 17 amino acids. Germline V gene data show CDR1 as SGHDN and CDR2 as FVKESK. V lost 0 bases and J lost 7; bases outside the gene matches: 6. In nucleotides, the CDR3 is TGTGCCAGCAGCCAAGATAGACTAGCGGGAGTCTACGGGGAGCTGTTTTTT. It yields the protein CASSQDRLAGVYGELFF. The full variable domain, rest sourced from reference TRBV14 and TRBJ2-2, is EAGVTQFPSHSVIEKGQTVTLRCDPISGHDNLYWYRRVMGKEIKFLLHFVKESKQDESGMPNNRFLAERTGGTYSTLKVQPAELEDSGVYFCASSQDRLAGVYGELFFGEGSRLTVL.

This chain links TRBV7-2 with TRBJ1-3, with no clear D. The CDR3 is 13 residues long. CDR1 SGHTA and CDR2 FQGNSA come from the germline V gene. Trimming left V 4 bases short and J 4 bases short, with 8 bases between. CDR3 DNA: TGTGCCAGCAGCTGGGCGGCCGGAAACACCATATATTTT. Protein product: CASSWAAGNTIYF.

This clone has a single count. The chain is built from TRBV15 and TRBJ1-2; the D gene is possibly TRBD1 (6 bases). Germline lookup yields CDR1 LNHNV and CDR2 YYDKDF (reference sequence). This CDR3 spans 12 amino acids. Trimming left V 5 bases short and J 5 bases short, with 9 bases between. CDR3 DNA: TGTGCCACCAGCGGGGGCGCGTATGGCTACACCTTC. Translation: CATSGGAYGYTF.

Here the CDR3 DNA reads TGTGCCAGCAGCTTGGCCGGGACAGGGAGGTCCAGTGAAAAACTGTTTTTT. It is translated as CASSLAGTGRSSEKLFF. V and J are TRBV5-6 and TRBJ1-4; TRBD1 agrees at 9 bases. V shed 0 bases and J 7 bases; nucleotides not matched to a gene: 10. The length of the CDR3 is 17 residues. Germline V lookup: CDR1 SGHDT, CDR2 YYEEEE.